The rows below give T cell receptor beta chains drawn from one sample of a study of response to subunit inactivated influenza vaccine. One entry per CDR3 protein results from TCRdb running MiXCR on the RT-PCR reads. The table lists 450,000 to 500,000 distinct CDR3 sequences, approximately 11% of them singletons. The sample in question was PBMCs from blood, obtained roughly 45 days after vaccination. These receptors all stem from a man aged 45-65 years who received an inactivated influenza vaccine. CDR3s include the opening cysteine and the closing phenylalanine or tryptophan. Fields, in order: CDR3 protein, J gene, V gene, clone size. Size tells how often a clone was seen (once, few, many) or the class of an expanded clone, and some rows leave it out.

CDR3 protein: CASSLGGVRPDTQYF; J gene: TRBJ2-3; V gene: TRBV5-1; clone size: -
CDR3 protein: CASSFEGLHQPQHF; J gene: TRBJ1-5; V gene: TRBV12-3/TRBV12-4; clone size: -
CDR3 protein: CARGGTRISSTDTQYF; J gene: TRBJ2-3; V gene: TRBV12-3/TRBV12-4; clone size: once
CDR3 protein: CASSLLARGGQPQHF; J gene: TRBJ1-5; V gene: TRBV7-2; clone size: few
CDR3 protein: CASVDSYEQYF; J gene: TRBJ2-7; V gene: TRBV25-1; clone size: few
CDR3 protein: CASSPRDLGAYNEQFF; J gene: TRBJ2-1; V gene: TRBV7-8; clone size: few
CDR3 protein: CASSLELAGVQETQYF; J gene: TRBJ2-5; V gene: TRBV5-6; clone size: few
CDR3 protein: CASRAGDSGNTIYF; J gene: TRBJ1-3; V gene: TRBV28; clone size: few
CDR3 protein: CAWSVLEGYEQFF; J gene: TRBJ2-1; V gene: TRBV30; clone size: -
CDR3 protein: CASSEMVRHYTF; J gene: TRBJ1-2; V gene: TRBV2; clone size: -
CDR3 protein: CASSYPDISSYEQYF; J gene: TRBJ2-7; V gene: TRBV6-2/TRBV6-3; clone size: few
CDR3 protein: CASSLATDVGNTIYF; J gene: TRBJ1-3; V gene: TRBV7-9; clone size: -